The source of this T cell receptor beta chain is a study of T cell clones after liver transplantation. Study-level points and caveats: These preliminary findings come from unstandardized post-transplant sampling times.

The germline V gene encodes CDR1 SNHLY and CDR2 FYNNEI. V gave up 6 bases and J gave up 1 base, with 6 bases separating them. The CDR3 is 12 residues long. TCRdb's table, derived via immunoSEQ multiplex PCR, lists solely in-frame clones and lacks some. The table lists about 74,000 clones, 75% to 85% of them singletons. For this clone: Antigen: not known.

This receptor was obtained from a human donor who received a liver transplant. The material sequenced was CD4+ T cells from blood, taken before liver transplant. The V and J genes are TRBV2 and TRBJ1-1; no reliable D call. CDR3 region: CASSLTNTEAFF. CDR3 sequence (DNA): TGTGCCAGCAGCCTAACGAACACTGAAGCTTTCTTT.